This TCR beta chain stems from a study of blood T cells in healthy people across ages. The CDR3 runs to 16 residues. Germline V gene lookup returns CDR1 MGHRA and CDR2 YSYEKL. V dropped 0 bases and J dropped 0 bases, with 8 bases sitting between them. Together with a sample-barcoded 5' primer, a J-beta primer mix was included in a second PCR lasting roughly 6 to 12 cycles. One entry per CDR3 protein, called by TCRdb with MiXCR from the 5' RACE reads. In the table there are around 1.5 million distinct CDR3 sequences, approximately 59% of which are singletons. Healthy Caucasian individuals from Russia aged 6 to 90 were enrolled as donors.

Sequencing input: blood. J is TRBJ1-4 and V is TRBV4-1; D unclear. The source is a man between 18 and 29 years old in good health. In nucleotides, the CDR3 is TGCGCCAGCAGCCAAGAATGGGTTGCAACTAATGAAAAACTGTTTTTT. Its translation is CASSQEWVATNEKLFF.